This T cell receptor (beta chain) stems from a study of human T cells and chemical hapten exposure. For the study at large: Variation in per-sample TCR yields came mainly from small pooled library volume differences.

The CDR3 covers 14 residues. From germline, CDR1 is SGHTA and CDR2 FQGNSA. With V trimmed by 1 base and J by 8 bases, 3 bases remained unmatched. The study used a library that attached unique molecular identifiers to individual cDNA molecules. TCRdb redid the calling of the RACE reads with MiXCR, one entry per CDR3 protein. This sample has approximately 79,000 distinct CDR3 sequences, with under 10% found just once. General observations from the study: TCRs exceeding 1 in 1000 frequency stayed unchanged with DPC sensitization.

This clonotype has only a few counts. The antigen remains unidentified. As to time point: healthy volunteer bleed at 6 weeks. Total RNA was extracted from unfractionated whole blood. The origin of this receptor is a male donor in good health. Some clones in this sample may be carry-over from other donors' samples. The sequenced sample was whole blood. This chain links TRBV7-2 with TRBJ2-1; 9 nucleotides align to TRBD2. CDR3 loop: CASSLGGGAHEQFF. The CDR3 DNA reads TGTGCCAGCAGCTTAGGCGGGGGGGCCCATGAGCAGTTCTTC.